The 18 T cell receptor delta chains in this list originate from one sample, sequenced in a study of gamma-delta T cells after stem cell transplantation listed by TCRdb under 2016. To prepare the library, RT-PCR was applied. Sequenced on an Illumina MiSeq. After TCRdb called clones again from the public reads with CATT, rows with identical DNA were merged. The sample contains 950 to 1,300 delta-chain clones, 3% to 4% of them found a single time. About 31% of the sample belongs to the ten largest clones. The sample was gamma-delta T cells. The receptors were gathered from a human donor. It is not recorded whose cells these are; they may come from a transplant donor.

This clone is judged large (0.1 to 1%). The sample holds other DNA sequences that translate to the same CDR3. The chain couples TRDV1 to TRDJ1, with D unclear. The CDR3 spans 16 residues. Germline V CDR1 and CDR2: TSWWSYY, QGS. Trimming took off 4 bases at V and 2 bases at J, with 17 bases between the two ends. The CDR3 nucleotides read TGTGCTCTTGGGGTCCTTTTCCCACCCCTTACCGATAAACTCATCTTT. Its translation: CALGVLFPPLTDKLIF.

The table lists this clone with a few counts. A far larger clone is a single base away, which makes a read error likely. The V and J genes are TRDV2 and TRDJ1, with D unresolved. CDR1 is GEAIGNYY, CDR2 EKD, per germline. The CDR3 extends over 13 amino acids. DNA for the CDR3: TGTGCCCGTGACACGTTCAACACCGATAAACTCATCTTT. This sequence encodes CARDTFNTDKLIF.

This clone has more than one count but fewer than ten. The chain uses TRDV2 and TRDJ1; 11 bases line up with TRDD3. In germline, CDR1 is GEAIGNYY, CDR2 EKD. V lost 3 bases and J lost 1; bases outside the gene matches: 21. CDR3 length: 21 residues. The CDR3 DNA reads TGTGCCTGTGACCCCGTCGGGCCTGGATACTGGGGGATATTCGCCACCGATAAACTCATCTTT. This gives the protein CACDPVGPGYWGIFATDKLIF.

Details on this clone: For this DNA, TCRdb reports the protein of a much larger clone, which diverges at residue 6, most likely from a read error; the protein presented here is translated directly from the DNA. The chain links TRDV2 to TRDJ2; 7 bases fit TRDD3. This CDR3 is 19 amino acids long. CDR1 is GEAIGNYY, CDR2 EKD, per germline. V trimming: 4 bases; J trimming: 8 bases; junction bases outside the gene matches: 24. The CDR3: CACDSPQRTGASEGAQLFF. The DNA for the CDR3 is TGTGCCTGTGATAGTCCCCAACGTACTGGGGCCTCCGAAGGGGCACAACTCTTCTTT.

In this sample, this clone turned up a few times. It is likely a read error: a sequence one base away is far more abundant. Other DNA sequences in this sample translate to the same CDR3. V is TRDV2 and J is TRDJ1, with a weak D call TRDD3 (6 bases). CDR1 is GEAIGNYY and CDR2 is EKD in the germline V gene. The CDR3 has 21 amino acids. Deletions cut 0 bases from V and 4 bases from J, with 32 bases between. CDR3 protein: CACDTVAPGDQAGGSIDKLIF. CDR3 in DNA: TGTGCCTGTGACACCGTAGCTCCTGGGGATCAAGCAGGGGGCTCGATCGATAAACTCATCTTT.

V usage is TRDV2 and J usage is TRDJ1; 12 nucleotides match TRDD3. V trimming: 0 bases; J trimming: 1 base; junction bases outside the gene matches: 5. This CDR3 spans 17 amino acids. CDR1 is GEAIGNYY and CDR2 is EKD in the germline V gene. The DNA for the CDR3 is TGTGCCTGTGACACCGTACTGGGGGATACAGTCACCGATAAACTCATCTTT. It is translated as CACDTVLGDTVTDKLIF.

In the case of this clone: This sequence is one base from a far larger clone and is likely a read error. The chain has TRDV2 and TRDJ1; D is undetermined. There are 15 residues in the CDR3. Trimming left V 1 base short and J 0 bases short, with 11 bases between. CDR1 and CDR2 (germline): GEAIGNYY, EKD. The chain's CDR3 is CACDTLLWYTDKLIF. CDR3 DNA sequence: TGTGCCTGTGACACTTTACTGTGGTACACCGATAAACTCATCTTT.

Concerning this clone: A read error is the likely source, as a far larger clone sits one nucleotide away. The V and J genes are TRDV2 and TRDJ1, with 12 nucleotides matching TRDD3. Germline CDR1 and CDR2: GEAIGNYY and EKD. The CDR3 loop spans 21 amino acids. With V trimmed by 0 bases and J by 4 bases, 20 bases remained unmatched. CDR3 in DNA: TGTGCCTGTGACACCGTTGGGGGAGGCTGGGGGATACGGTCGGAGAGCGATAAACTCATCTTT. Protein sequence: CACDTVGGGWGIRSESDKLIF.

In regard to this clone: TCRdb lists the protein of a much larger clone for this DNA, which differs at residue 14, so this is likely a read error; the protein given here is translated from the DNA itself. This rearrangement joins TRDV2 to TRDJ1, with 7 bases lining up with TRDD3. The germline gives CDR1 GEAIGNYY, CDR2 EKD. The CDR3 totals 16 residues. In DNA form, the CDR3 reads TGTGCCTGTGACACCGTTGGGGGAAATCATAGGGATAAACCCATCTTT. Protein sequence: CACDTVGGNHRDKPIF.

Details on this clone: The protein held in TCRdb is that of a much larger clone and does not match this DNA's translation at residue 10, likely because of a read error; the protein shown is translated from the DNA. The chain carries TRDV2 and TRDJ1; unclear D gene. Per germline, CDR1 GEAIGNYY and CDR2 EKD. CDR3 length: 18 residues. Trimming removed 0 bases at V and 4 bases at J, with 23 bases between. CDR3 sequence: CACDTVRGWDSADDKLIF. In DNA form, the CDR3 reads TGTGCCTGTGACACCGTACGTGGATGGGACTCGGCGGACGATAAACTCATCTTT.

This clone was detected only a few times. TCRdb shows a much larger clone's protein in place of this DNA's translation, and the two differ at residue 3, likely through a read error; the protein shown is translated from the DNA. As DNA, the CDR3 is TGTGCCCGTGACAAACTGGATGAACTGGGGGACCGCACCCACACCGATAAACTCATCTTT. Translation: CARDKLDELGDRTHTDKLIF. The chain combines TRDV2 with TRDJ1, with 9 bases that match TRDD3. CDR1 is GEAIGNYY and CDR2 is EKD in the germline V gene. The CDR3 runs 20 residues.

This clone appeared a few times. This likely stems from a read error, as it lies one base from a far larger clone. The rearrangement uses TRDV2 and TRDJ1; 12 nucleotides line up with TRDD3. Germline V gene lookup returns CDR1 GEAIGNYY and CDR2 EKD. The CDR3 contains 21 residues. Here the CDR3 DNA reads TGTGCCCGTGACGCGGTTCCTACAGTTCATGTACTGGGGGATACCGCCGATAAACTCATCTTT. Translating gives CARDAVPTVHVLGDTADKLIF.

In the case of this clone: The protein held in TCRdb is that of a much larger clone and does not match this DNA's translation at residue 8, likely because of a read error; the protein shown is translated from the DNA. The CDR3 loop is CACDGVLADPNTDKLIF. For the CDR3, the DNA is TGTGCCTGTGACGGGGTACTGGCGGATCCGAACACCGATAAACTCATCTTT. The V call is TRDV2, the J call TRDJ1, with D perhaps matching TRDD3 (5 bases). CDR1 is GEAIGNYY, CDR2 EKD, per germline. The V end lost 3 bases, the J end lost 0 bases, and 19 bases lay between the germline ends. This CDR3 region has 17 residues.

With regard to this clone: This is likely an artifact of a read error, given a far larger clone one base away. The sample contains more than one DNA sequence encoding this CDR3. The J gene is TRDJ1, the V gene TRDV2; 10 bases map to TRDD3. V was pared by 3 bases and J by 0 bases, with 18 bases of the junction left unmatched. The CDR3 contains 20 residues. The germline gives CDR1 GEAIGNYY, CDR2 EKD. The CDR3 sequence: CACDPLGDSGGQDNTDKLIF. CDR3 sequence (DNA): TGTGCCTGTGACCCACTGGGGGATTCGGGTGGCCAGGATAACACCGATAAACTCATCTTT.

In this sample, this clone turned up a few times. The TCRdb protein comes from a much larger clone and disagrees with this DNA's translation at residue 12, likely due to a read error; the protein given here is derived from the DNA. J is TRDJ3 and V is TRDV2; tentative D call: TRDD3 (6 bases). The CDR3 covers 19 residues. Germline CDR1 and CDR2: GEAIGNYY and EKD. The DNA for the CDR3 is TGTGCCTGTGACAGAGTGGCTGGGGAAAGCTCCCGGGACACCCGACAGATGTTTTTC. Translating it yields CACDRVAGESSRDTRQMFF.

This clone was observed a few times. The likely explanation is a read error, given a far larger clone one base away. This chain links TRDV1 with TRDJ1; 11 nucleotides agree with TRDD3. CDR1 is TSWWSYY, CDR2 QGS, per germline. With 1 base clipped from V and 3 bases from J, the junction kept 13 bases outside the gene matches. The CDR3 is made up of 19 amino acids. CDR3 coding DNA: TGTGCTCTTGGGGAACAAAACGACTGGGGGATATTCGCCGCCGATAAACTCATCTTT. Translated, it gives CALGEQNDWGIFAADKLIF.

This clone was counted a few times. Compared with germline, one end of the junction differs, possibly owing to a read error. V is TRDV2 and J is TRDJ3; D is possibly TRDD3 (6 bases). The CDR3 spans 19 residues. Looked up from germline, CDR1 is GEAIGNYY and CDR2 is EKD. CDR3 region: CARDTMGGPSFWDTRQMFF. DNA for the CDR3: TGTGCCCGTGACACCATGGGGGGACCTAGCTTCTGGGACACCCGACAGATGTTTTTC.

Relative to its sample, this clone is medium-sized. Given a far larger clone just one base away, this is likely a sequencing read error. The chain is built from TRDV2 and TRDJ1; 7 nucleotides agree with TRDD3. Unmatched junction bases numbered 5, after V lost 5 bases and J lost 0 bases. The CDR3 is 14 residues long. The germline gives CDR1 GEAIGNYY, CDR2 EKD. CDR3 DNA: TGTGCCTGTGGCACTTGGGGGAACACCGATAAACTCATCTTT. This sequence encodes CACGTWGNTDKLIF.